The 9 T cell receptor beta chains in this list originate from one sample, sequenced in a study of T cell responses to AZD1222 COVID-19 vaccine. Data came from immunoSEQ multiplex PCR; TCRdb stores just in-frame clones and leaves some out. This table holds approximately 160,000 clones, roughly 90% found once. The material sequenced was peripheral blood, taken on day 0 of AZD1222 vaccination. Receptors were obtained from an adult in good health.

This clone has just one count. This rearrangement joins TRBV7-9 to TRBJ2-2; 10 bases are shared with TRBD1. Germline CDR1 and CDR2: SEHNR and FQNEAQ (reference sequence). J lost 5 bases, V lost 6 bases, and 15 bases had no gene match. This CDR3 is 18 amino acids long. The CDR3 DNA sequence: TGTGCCAGCAGAGGGACAGGGGACCCTGGGCCTTGGACCGGGGAGCTGTTTTTT. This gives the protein CASRGTGDPGPWTGELFF. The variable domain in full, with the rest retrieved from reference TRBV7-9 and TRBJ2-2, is DTGVSQNPRHKITKRGQNVTFRCDPISEHNRLYWYRQTLGQGPEFLTYFQNEAQLEKSRLLSDRFSAERPKGSFSTLEIQRTEQGDSAMYLCASRGTGDPGPWTGELFFGEGSRLTVL.

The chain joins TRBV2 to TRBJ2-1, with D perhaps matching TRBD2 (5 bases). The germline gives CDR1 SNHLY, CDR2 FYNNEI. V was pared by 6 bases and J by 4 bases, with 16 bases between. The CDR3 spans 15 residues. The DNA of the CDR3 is TGTGCCAGCAGGCGGGCTATTGACAATTACAATGAGCAGTTCTTC. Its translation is CASRRAIDNYNEQFF.

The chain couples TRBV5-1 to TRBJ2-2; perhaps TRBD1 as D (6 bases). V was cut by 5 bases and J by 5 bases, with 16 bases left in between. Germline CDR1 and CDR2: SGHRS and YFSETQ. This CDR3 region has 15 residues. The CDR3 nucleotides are TGCGCCAGCAGTGGCCAGGGGATACAGACCGGGGAGCTGTTTTTT. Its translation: CASSGQGIQTGELFF.

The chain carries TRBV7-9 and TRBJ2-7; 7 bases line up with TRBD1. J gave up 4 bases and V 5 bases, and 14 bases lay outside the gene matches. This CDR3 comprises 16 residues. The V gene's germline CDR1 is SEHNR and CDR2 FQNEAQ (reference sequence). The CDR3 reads CASSPGPGQAKYEQYF. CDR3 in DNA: TGTGCCAGCAGCCCAGGGCCAGGACAGGCAAAATACGAGCAGTACTTC.

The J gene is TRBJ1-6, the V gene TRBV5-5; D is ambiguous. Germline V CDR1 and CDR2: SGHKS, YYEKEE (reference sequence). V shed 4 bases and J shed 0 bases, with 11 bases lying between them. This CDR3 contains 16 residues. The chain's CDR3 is CASSPAWSSYNSPLHF. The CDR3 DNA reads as TGTGCCAGCAGCCCAGCATGGAGCTCCTATAATTCACCCCTCCACTTT. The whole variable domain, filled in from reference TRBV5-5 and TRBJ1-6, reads DAGVTQSPTHLIKTRGQQVTLRCSPISGHKSVSWYQQVLGQGPQFIFQYYEKEERGRGNFPDRFSARQFPNYSSELNVNALLLGDSALYLCASSPAWSSYNSPLHFGNGTRLTVT.

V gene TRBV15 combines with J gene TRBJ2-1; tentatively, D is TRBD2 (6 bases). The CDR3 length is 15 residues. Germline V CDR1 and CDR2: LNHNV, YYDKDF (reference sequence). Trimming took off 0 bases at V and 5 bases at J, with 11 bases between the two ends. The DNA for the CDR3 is TGTGCCACCAGCAGAGATCCAGGAGGGAACAATGAGCAGTTCTTC. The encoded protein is CATSRDPGGNNEQFF. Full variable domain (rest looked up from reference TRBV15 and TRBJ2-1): DAMVIQNPRYQVTQFGKPVTLSCSQTLNHNVMYWYQQKSSQAPKLLFHYYDKDFNNEADTPDNFQSRRPNTSFCFLDIRSPGLGDTAMYLCATSRDPGGNNEQFFGPGTRLTVL.

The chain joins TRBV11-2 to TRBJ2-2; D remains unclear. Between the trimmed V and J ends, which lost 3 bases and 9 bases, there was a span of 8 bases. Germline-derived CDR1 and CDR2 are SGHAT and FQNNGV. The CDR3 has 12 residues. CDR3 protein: CASSFISRELFF. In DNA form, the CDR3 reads TGTGCCAGCAGCTTCATCTCCCGGGAGCTGTTTTTT.

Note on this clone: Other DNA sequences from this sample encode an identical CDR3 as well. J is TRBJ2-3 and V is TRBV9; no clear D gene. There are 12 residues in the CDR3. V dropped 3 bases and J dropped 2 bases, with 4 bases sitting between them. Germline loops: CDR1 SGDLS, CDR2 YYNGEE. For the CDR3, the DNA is TGTGCCAGCAGCGGGGACACAGATACGCAGTATTTT. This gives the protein CASSGDTDTQYF.

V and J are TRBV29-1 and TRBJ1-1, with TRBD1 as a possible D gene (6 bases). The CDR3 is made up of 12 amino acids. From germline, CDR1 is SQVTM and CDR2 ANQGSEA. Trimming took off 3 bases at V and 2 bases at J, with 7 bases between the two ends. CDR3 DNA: TGCAGCGTTGACAGGGGAAACACTGAAGCTTTCTTT. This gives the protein CSVDRGNTEAFF.